This TCR beta chain was captured in a study of Graves' ophthalmopathy and Graves' hyperthyroidism. Whole-study findings and limits: Appearing in blood as well were most expanded thyroid clonotypes above 0.001 frequency.

In this sample, this clonotype turned up a few times. Its antigen is not identified. RNA transcripts were the source from which TCR beta CDR3 regions were amplified. RT-PCR in the first round used HTBI primers; a second-round multiplex PCR followed. Using its own MiXCR run on the multiplex PCR reads, TCRdb lists one record per CDR3 protein. The sample lists roughly 700,000 distinct CDR3 sequences; around 40% were seen once. V was trimmed by 3 bases and J by 6 bases, leaving 20 bases between them. The CDR3 covers 17 residues. Lactation, pregnancy, uncontrolled infections and other autoimmune diseases were all grounds for excluding patients.

The specimen was peripheral blood. The source of this sequence is an adult man with Graves' ophthalmopathy. V gene TRBV12-3 or TRBV12-4 combines with J gene TRBJ1-4; no definite D call. The CDR3 sequence: CASSFSDGSKSYEKLFF. In nucleotides, the CDR3 is TGTGCCAGCAGTTTTTCCGACGGCTCGAAATCTTATGAAAAACTGTTTTTT.